Listed below are T cell receptor beta chains from one sample, sequenced in a study of blood T cell repertoires in COVID-19. Profiled with immunoSEQ multiplex PCR; TCRdb holds only in-frame clones, not every one. This sample has about 240,000 clones, with 80% to 85% found just once. The sample consisted of peripheral blood. All receptors derive from a woman aged 55-70 years with active or convalescent COVID-19. Each CDR3 is given with its conserved first and last residue. D genes are given only for firm matches. Clone size is given for some rows only: seen once, a few or many times, or a class if the clone is expanded.

TRBJ1-4	TRBD1	.	TRBV5-1	CASSSGTGAEKLFF	TGCGCCAGCAGCAGCGGGACAGGGGCCGAAAAACTGTTTTTT
TRBJ2-7	.	once	TRBV19	CARPPWGHDEQYF	TGTGCCAGACCCCCGTGGGGACATGACGAGCAGTACTTC
TRBJ1-1	.	.	TRBV29-1	CSVDGRLNSNTEAFF	TGCAGCGTTGATGGCAGGCTAAACTCCAACACTGAAGCTTTCTTT
TRBJ1-1	.	.	TRBV18	CASSDLGDDTEAFF	TGTGCCAGCTCAGATCTAGGTGATGACACTGAAGCTTTCTTT
TRBJ1-1	.	.	TRBV14	CASSPQERLNTEAFF	TGTGCCAGCAGCCCCCAGGAAAGGTTGAACACTGAAGCTTTCTTT
TRBJ1-2	.	.	TRBV19	CASTPLSPRGGYTF	TGTGCCAGTACCCCGCTAAGTCCCAGGGGTGGCTACACCTTC
TRBJ1-1	.	.	TRBV5-6	CASSSLTEAFF	TGTGCCAGCAGCTCCCTTACTGAAGCTTTCTTT
TRBJ2-7	.	once	TRBV5-4	CASSLRGGRDEQYF	TGTGCCAGCAGCTTGAGGGGGGGCAGGGACGAGCAGTACTTC
TRBJ1-4	.	.	TRBV4-2	CASSQDRGDGEKLFF	TGTGCCAGCAGCCAAGATCGGGGGGACGGTGAAAAACTGTTTTTT
TRBJ2-7	TRBD2	.	TRBV30	CAWSREAGYEQYF	TGTGCCTGGAGTAGGGAAGCGGGGTACGAGCAGTACTTC
TRBJ2-2	TRBD2	.	TRBV4-2	CASSQAPAGGYTGELFF	TGTGCCAGCAGCCAAGCTCCAGCGGGGGGGTATACCGGGGAGCTGTTTTTT
TRBJ1-1	.	.	TRBV5-1	CASSLAGALTEAFF	TGCGCCAGCAGCTTGGCAGGGGCTTTGACTGAAGCTTTCTTT
TRBJ2-7	.	.	TRBV23-1	CASSQGPGYEQYF	TGCGCCAGCAGTCAAGGTCCGGGGTACGAGCAGTACTTC
TRBJ1-1	.	.	TRBV15	CATSRDWRVTEAFF	TGTGCCACCAGCAGAGATTGGAGGGTCACTGAAGCTTTCTTT
TRBJ1-1	.	.	TRBV5-1	CASSPGTEAFF	TGCGCCAGCAGTCCGGGCACTGAAGCTTTCTTT
TRBJ1-1	TRBD1	few	TRBV29-1	CSVEPGQGTEAFF	TGCAGCGTTGAACCAGGACAGGGAACTGAAGCTTTCTTT
TRBJ1-1	TRBD1	.	TRBV6-4	CASSEGRTGPEAFF	TGTGCCAGCAGCGAGGGACGGACAGGGCCTGAAGCTTTCTTT
TRBJ1-1	TRBD1	.	TRBV5-1	CASSPGGGQALLNTEAFF	TGCGCCAGCAGCCCCGGAGGGGGACAGGCCCTTCTGAACACTGAAGCTTTCTTT
TRBJ1-2	.	.	TRBV5-1	CASSLRGDYGYTF	TGCGCCAGCAGCTTGAGGGGTGACTATGGCTACACCTTC
TRBJ2-2	.	.	TRBV18	CASSPDTYTGELFF	TGTGCCAGCTCACCGGACACCTACACCGGGGAGCTGTTTTTT
TRBJ1-5	TRBD1	.	TRBV28	CASSSIGRGQGGGINQPQHF	TGTGCCAGCAGTTCTATCGGTAGGGGACAGGGAGGGGGAATCAATCAGCCCCAGCATTTT
TRBJ1-2	.	.	TRBV12-3/TRBV12-4	CASSEQETYGYTF	TGTGCCAGCAGTGAACAGGAGACCTATGGCTACACCTTC
TRBJ1-1	.	once	TRBV9	CATNAYTGTEAFF	TGTGCCACCAACGCATATACGGGCACTGAAGCTTTCTTT
TRBJ1-6	.	.	TRBV18	CASSPREGQNSPLHF	TGTGCCAGCTCACCCCGGGAAGGCCAGAATTCACCCCTCCACTTT
TRBJ2-1	TRBD1	.	TRBV19	CASSIDLGQGAPSSYNEQFF	TGTGCCAGTAGTATAGATCTTGGACAGGGGGCCCCGAGCTCCTACAATGAGCAGTTCTTC
TRBJ1-1	.	.	TRBV14	CASSPLGALNTEAFF	TGTGCCAGCAGCCCCCTAGGGGCCCTGAACACTGAAGCTTTCTTT
TRBJ2-4	TRBD2	.	TRBV19	CASSIDRGSGGFSAKNIQYF	TGTGCCAGTAGTATAGATCGGGGTAGCGGGGGATTCTCGGCAAAAAACATTCAGTACTTC
TRBJ1-5	TRBD1	.	TRBV18	CASSPRQGDQPQHF	TGTGCCAGCTCACCAAGACAGGGGGATCAGCCCCAGCATTTT
TRBJ1-2	TRBD1	.	TRBV14	CASRRTGGTSNYGYTF	TGTGCCAGCAGACGCACAGGGGGCACCTCTAACTATGGCTACACCTTC
TRBJ1-3	.	once	TRBV2	CASSVGGAGGNTIYF	TGTGCCAGCAGTGTTGGGGGCGCGGGTGGAAACACCATATATTTT
TRBJ1-2	.	.	TRBV30	CAWTESKPGYGYTF	TGTGCCTGGACCGAGAGTAAACCAGGCTATGGCTACACCTTC
TRBJ2-3	.	.	TRBV12-3/TRBV12-4	CASSPSRGTQYF	TGTGCCAGCAGTCCTAGCCGGGGTACGCAGTATTTT
TRBJ1-2	TRBD1	.	TRBV27	CASSFGGSEGARGYTF	TGTGCCAGCAGTTTTGGAGGTTCTGAGGGGGCGCGGGGCTACACCTTC
TRBJ2-7	TRBD2	.	TRBV5-5	CASSLRSGGAWEQYF	TGTGCCAGCAGCTTGAGAAGCGGGGGGGCTTGGGAGCAGTACTTC
TRBJ2-7	TRBD1	.	TRBV30	CAWSVSGQVYEQYF	TGTGCCTGGAGTGTAAGCGGACAGGTCTACGAGCAGTACTTC
TRBJ2-5	TRBD2	.	TRBV7-9	CASSLRRGGPTGETQYF	TGTGCCAGCAGCTTACGGCGGGGGGGCCCTACCGGGGAGACCCAGTACTTC
TRBJ1-5	.	.	TRBV19	CASTKGGAGNQPQHF	TGTGCCAGTACCAAAGGCGGGGCTGGCAATCAGCCCCAGCATTTT
TRBJ2-7	.	.	TRBV7-8	CASSSGLAYYEQYF	TGTGCCAGCAGCTCAGGACTGGCATACTACGAGCAGTACTTC
TRBJ1-2	TRBD1	.	TRBV6-5	CASSSDRDSYGYTF	TGTGCCAGCAGCTCGGACAGGGACTCCTATGGCTACACCTTC
TRBJ2-1	.	.	TRBV7-3	CASSPTGGAYNEQFF	TGTGCCAGCAGCCCCACAGGGGGGGCCTACAATGAGCAGTTCTTC
TRBJ1-1	.	few	TRBV20-1	CSARAGRQAFF	TGCAGTGCTAGAGCGGGAAGGCAAGCTTTCTTT
TRBJ1-2	TRBD1	.	TRBV19	CASSDRVWGYTF	TGTGCCAGTAGCGACAGGGTGTGGGGCTACACCTTC
TRBJ1-2	.	.	TRBV6-5	CASSYSRGTHGYTF	TGTGCCAGCAGTTACTCGAGGGGGACCCATGGCTACACCTTC
TRBJ2-2	TRBD2	.	TRBV4-3	CASSQGVAGATGELFF	TGCGCCAGCAGCCAAGGAGTAGCGGGGGCAACCGGGGAGCTGTTTTTT
TRBJ1-4	TRBD1	few	TRBV5-1	CASSQTLQGTSKEKLFF	TGCGCCAGCAGCCAAACCCTACAGGGGACCAGTAAGGAAAAACTGTTTTTT
TRBJ2-7	TRBD1	.	TRBV2	CASILTDRAYEQYF	TGTGCCAGCATTTTGACGGACAGGGCCTACGAGCAGTACTTC
TRBJ1-2	TRBD1	.	TRBV6-5	CASSGQVYGYTF	TGTGCCAGCAGCGGACAGGTCTATGGCTACACCTTC
TRBJ2-3	.	.	TRBV6-1	CASSDMAYTQYF	TGTGCCAGCAGTGATATGGCATATACGCAGTATTTT
TRBJ2-7	.	.	TRBV27	CASSHLTAAPLEPYEQYF	TGTGCCAGCAGCCACCTTACCGCTGCCCCCCTGGAGCCCTACGAGCAGTACTTC
TRBJ2-3	TRBD2	.	TRBV29-1	CSVTGLAADTQYF	TGCAGCGTTACAGGACTAGCGGCAGATACGCAGTATTTT
TRBJ2-3	TRBD1	.	TRBV7-7	CASSLGQAPTDTQYF	TGTGCTAGCAGCCTGGGACAGGCACCGACAGATACGCAGTATTTT
TRBJ1-1	TRBD1	once	TRBV7-9	CASSPTGGWGTEAFF	TGTGCCAGCAGCCCGACAGGGGGTTGGGGCACTGAAGCTTTCTTT
TRBJ1-4	.	.	TRBV10-2	CASSESGGARVFF	TGCGCCAGCAGTGAGTCTGGCGGCGCGAGGGTGTTTTTT
TRBJ1-2	.	.	TRBV9	CASRSGDYGYTF	TGTGCCAGTAGATCGGGAGACTATGGCTACACCTTC
TRBJ2-7	.	.	TRBV5-6	CASSFRSLRSSYEQYF	TGTGCCAGCAGCTTTCGATCTCTCAGAAGCTCCTACGAGCAGTACTTC